One sample yielded the 20 T cell receptor beta chains listed below, sequenced in a study of CD8 T cells in ankylosing spondylitis. MiXCR, run by TCRdb on the 5' RACE reads, gives a single entry per CDR3 protein. The data show roughly 250,000 distinct CDR3 sequences, over 8.5% seen once. Sequenced material: blood, either unsorted or a sorted T cell fraction (not recorded which). These receptors came from a male donor with ankylosing spondylitis or in good health (not recorded which).

On this clonotype: One base away lies a much larger clone, so this may be a sequencing read error. V is TRBV9 and J is TRBJ2-3, with D perhaps TRBD1 (5 bases). Germline values: CDR1 SGDLS, CDR2 YYNGEE. CDR3 length: 16 amino acids. The V and J ends lost 0 bases and 2 bases respectively, with 13 bases between them. Written as DNA, the CDR3 is TGTGCCAGCAGCGTAGAGGCAGCACAGGTCACAGATACGCAGTATTTT. Amino acid sequence: CASSVEAAQVTDTQYF.

This clonotype was counted only a few times. J is TRBJ2-7 and V is TRBV30; a possible D gene is TRBD1 (6 bases). V gave up 3 bases and J gave up 1 base, with 13 bases separating them. CDR1 and CDR2 (germline): GTSNPN, SVGIG (reference sequence). The CDR3 is 14 residues long. In nucleotides, the CDR3 is TGTGCCTGGAGACTCTCAGGGGAATCCTACGAGCAGTACTTC. Residues: CAWRLSGESYEQYF.

The chain has TRBV6-1 and TRBJ2-7; 7 nucleotides align to TRBD1. The CDR3 consists of 11 residues. The trim removed 10 bases at V and 4 bases at J, leaving 4 bases unmatched. Germline loops: CDR1 MNHNS, CDR2 SASEGT. This chain's CDR3 is CATDREYEQYF. CDR3 DNA sequence: TGTGCCACCGACAGGGAATACGAGCAGTACTTC.

There are many counts of this clonotype. The CDR3 DNA reads TGCAGTGCTAGCGCGGGGAGAGGCTACGAGCAGTACTTC. This encodes CSASAGRGYEQYF. The gene calls are TRBV20-1 and TRBJ2-7; D is perhaps TRBD2 (6 bases). This CDR3 contains 13 residues. The ends were cut back, 3 bases at V and 3 bases at J, with 12 bases in the middle. CDR1 and CDR2 from the germline V gene are DFQATT and SNEGSKA (reference sequence).

This clonotype occurred many times. CDR3: CGPGTSNFGEQFF. The CDR3 DNA follows: TGTGGTCCCGGGACTTCCAACTTTGGTGAGCAGTTCTTC. V gene TRBV27 combines with J gene TRBJ2-1, with a possible D match to TRBD2 (6 bases). CDR1 and CDR2 (germline): MNHEY, SMNVEV (reference sequence). The CDR3 extends over 13 amino acids.

There are many counts of this clonotype. This chain links TRBV7-9 with TRBJ1-5, with D tentatively TRBD1 (5 bases). The CDR3 is made up of 13 amino acids. The V end lost 1 base, the J end lost 5 bases, and 6 bases lay between the germline ends. Looked up from germline, CDR1 is SEHNR and CDR2 is FQNEAQ (reference sequence). The chain's CDR3 is CASSLEGDQPQHF. The CDR3 DNA reads as TGTGCCAGCAGCTTAGAAGGGGATCAGCCCCAGCATTTT.

This sequence joins TRBV20-1 and TRBJ2-5, with no clear D. The V gene lost 3 bases and the J gene lost 4 bases, with 15 bases spanning the gap. The length of the CDR3 is 14 residues. The germline CDR1 and CDR2 sequences are DFQATT and SNEGSKA (reference sequence). The CDR3: CSASPPGVRETQYF. The CDR3, as DNA: TGCAGTGCTAGCCCTCCCGGCGTCAGAGAGACCCAGTACTTC.

This clonotype was seen ten or more times. This sequence joins TRBV18 and TRBJ1-4; TRBD1 might be the D (5 bases). Trimming shortened V by 4 bases and J by 8 bases, and 11 bases separated the two germline ends. Germline values: CDR1 KGHSH, CDR2 LQKENI. The CDR3 runs to 13 residues. CDR3 DNA: TGTGCCAGCTCACGCAGGGCCGACGAAAAACTGTTTTTT. The encoded protein is CASSRRADEKLFF.

This clonotype showed up many times. The chain links TRBV11-2 to TRBJ2-3; 9 nucleotides line up with TRBD2. Germline V CDR1 and CDR2: SGHAT, FQNNGV. V gave up 1 base and J gave up 4 bases; unmatched junction bases: 3. This CDR3 is 15 amino acids long. CDR3 amino acids: CASSLGSGGADTQYF. The CDR3 DNA reads TGTGCCAGCAGCTTAGGTAGCGGGGGTGCAGATACGCAGTATTTT.

This clonotype was seen a few times. The chain has TRBV20-1 and TRBJ2-1, with D possibly being TRBD2 (6 bases). CDR1 DFQATT and CDR2 SNEGSKA come from the germline V gene (reference sequence). This CDR3 spans 15 amino acids. Trimming left V 3 bases short and J 6 bases short, with 18 bases between. CDR3 bases: TGCAGTGCTAGGGCTCGGGGCGTGGGGGGCAATGAGCAGTTCTTC. Protein product: CSARARGVGGNEQFF.

This clonotype was counted only a few times. This chain connects TRBV30 to TRBJ2-3; 8 positions match TRBD2. The junction had 13 bases not matched to a gene; V was cut back by 3 bases and J by 5 bases. Germline V gene sequence: CDR1 GTSNPN, CDR2 SVGIG (reference sequence). This CDR3 has 16 residues. The CDR3 DNA reads TGTGCCTGGAGGGACTTAGCGGGGAGCCGCGTAGATACGCAGTATTTT. Translating gives CAWRDLAGSRVDTQYF.

The chain recombines TRBV19 with TRBJ2-7; no clear D gene. The CDR3 is 14 amino acids. Trimming took 5 bases from V and 2 from J, leaving 13 bases between them. CDR1 and CDR2 from the germline V gene are LNHDA and SQIVND (reference sequence). The CDR3 loop reads CASSAGDKPYEQYF. CDR3 coding DNA: TGTGCCAGTAGTGCAGGTGACAAACCCTACGAGCAGTACTTC.

This clonotype was observed many times. V is TRBV20-1 and J is TRBJ1-2; D uncertain. The CDR3 spans 11 residues. V shed 2 bases and J shed 7 bases, with 8 bases lying between them. Germline loops: CDR1 DFQATT, CDR2 SNEGSKA (reference sequence). The DNA for the CDR3 is TGCAGTGCTAGATCCGTACGTGGCTACACCTTC. Its protein is CSARSVRGYTF.

This clonotype occurred a few times. The chain joins TRBV6-5 to TRBJ2-3; the match to TRBD2 covers 10 bases. V was pared by 0 bases and J by 6 bases, with 6 bases of the junction left unmatched. The CDR3 has 16 amino acids. The germline V gene encodes CDR1 MNHEY and CDR2 SVGAGI. The CDR3 spells CASSYSSSGRADTQYF. CDR3 in DNA: TGTGCCAGCAGTTACTCGTCTAGCGGGAGAGCGGATACGCAGTATTTT.

This clonotype was observed many times. The chain combines TRBV7-2 with TRBJ1-4, with D maybe TRBD1 (5 bases). Germline CDR1 reads SGHTA; CDR2 reads FQGNSA. Trimming took 3 bases from V and 4 from J, leaving 9 bases between them. The CDR3 has 14 residues. The DNA of the CDR3 is TGTGCCAGCAGCTTGGCAGGGATTAATGAAAAACTGTTTTTT. Protein: CASSLAGINEKLFF.

This clonotype was observed at least ten times. The V gene is TRBV20-1, the J gene TRBJ2-6; 7 positions agree with TRBD1. The CDR3 runs to 16 residues. Germline loops: CDR1 DFQATT, CDR2 SNEGSKA (reference sequence). J lost 1 base, V lost 4 bases, and 7 bases had no gene match. In DNA form, the CDR3 reads TGCAGTGCTACCGGGACAGCCTTTTCTGGGGCCAACGTCCTGACTTTC. Its translation is CSATGTAFSGANVLTF.

This clonotype appeared many times. The genes are TRBV7-2 and TRBJ1-5; D remains unclear. V shed 5 bases and J shed 2 bases, with 10 bases lying between them. The CDR3 has 14 residues. Germline assignment: CDR1 SGHTA and CDR2 FQGNSA. In DNA form, the CDR3 reads TGTGCCAGCAGCGCCAACCTAGGCAATCAGCCCCAGCATTTT. Protein: CASSANLGNQPQHF.

There are many counts of this clonotype. The rearrangement links TRBV12-3 or TRBV12-4 to TRBJ1-3; unclear D gene. V lost 6 bases and J 0 bases, leaving 9 bases between the germline ends. The CDR3 consists of 14 residues. CDR3 in DNA: TGTGCCAGCAGACAGACGGGCTCTGGAAACACCATATATTTT. Amino acids: CASRQTGSGNTIYF.

This clonotype was found many times. CDR3 DNA sequence: TGTGCCAGCAGCGTAGGTGGGGGGGGGCGAGACAATGAGCAGTTCTTC. Protein sequence: CASSVGGGGRDNEQFF. This chain joins TRBV9 and TRBJ2-1; TRBD2 is a possible D gene (7 bases). CDR1 SGDLS and CDR2 YYNGEE come from the germline V gene. The CDR3 extends over 16 amino acids. The V and J ends lost 0 bases and 5 bases respectively, with 15 bases between them.

The chain employs TRBV5-5 and TRBJ1-1; weak D call: TRBD1 (5 bases). The CDR3 has 15 residues. The ends were cut back, 3 bases at V and 7 bases at J, with 19 bases in the middle. Germline values: CDR1 SGHKS, CDR2 YYEKEE (reference sequence). This CDR3 is CASSSAGVSRGEAFF. The DNA for the CDR3 is TGTGCCAGCAGCTCCGCGGGGGTCTCTAGGGGTGAAGCTTTCTTT.